The 28 T cell receptor beta chains presented below share a single source sample, sequenced in a study of control samples from healthy donors and cancer patients. Profiling relied on immunoSEQ multiplex PCR, and the TCRdb table lists in-frame clones only, not all of them. The table lists approximately 50,000 clones, approximately 95% of them singletons. The sequenced material came from blood. Source of these receptors: a man aged 25-45 years in good health.

The chain links TRBV6-5 to TRBJ1-6; TRBD1 matches 7 bases. CDR1 and CDR2 (germline): MNHEY, SVGAGI. The CDR3 runs 13 residues. Unmatched junction bases numbered 5, after V lost 8 bases and J lost 7 bases. The CDR3 coding sequence is TGTGCCAGCCGACAGGGAGGAAATTCACCCCTCCACTTT. Residues: CASRQGGNSPLHF.

The chain couples TRBV9 to TRBJ1-5, with a weak D call TRBD1 (6 bases). V lost 3 bases and J 4 bases, leaving 14 bases between the germline ends. The CDR3 has 15 amino acids. Germline-derived CDR1 and CDR2 are SGDLS and YYNGEE. The CDR3 spells CASSATQGTNQPQHF. The CDR3 DNA is TGTGCCAGCAGCGCAACCCAGGGGACAAATCAGCCCCAGCATTTT. The entire variable domain, with the rest obtained from reference TRBV9 and TRBJ1-5, is as follows: DSGVTQTPKHLITATGQRVTLRCSPRSGDLSVYWYQQSLDQGLQFLIQYYNGEERAKGNILERFSAQQFPDLHSELNLSSLELGDSALYFCASSATQGTNQPQHFGDGTRLSIL.

This clone was observed a single time. V and J are TRBV6-5 and TRBJ2-2; maybe TRBD2 (7 bases). Trimming took 0 bases from V and 4 from J, leaving 12 bases between them. CDR1 is MNHEY and CDR2 is SVGAGI in the germline V gene. The CDR3 totals 16 residues. The CDR3 protein is CASSYSGGTFTGELFF. CDR3 nucleotide sequence: TGTGCCAGCAGTTACTCGGGGGGGACATTCACCGGGGAGCTGTTTTTT.

The J gene is TRBJ2-1, the V gene TRBV6-6; the D gene is possibly TRBD1 (5 bases). Germline CDR1 reads MNHNY; CDR2 reads SVGAGI (reference sequence). V shed 4 bases and J shed 1 base, with 11 bases lying between them. This CDR3 has 15 residues. CDR3 coding DNA: TGTGCCAGCAGTTTCGGGCAGGGTTCCTACAATGAGCAGTTCTTC. Translating it yields CASSFGQGSYNEQFF.

The chain couples TRBV5-1 to TRBJ1-2; TRBD1 is a possible D gene (5 bases). The CDR3 contains 15 residues. Trimming left V 0 bases short and J 2 bases short, with 11 bases between. Germline lookup yields CDR1 SGHRS and CDR2 YFSETQ. The CDR3 bases are TGCGCCAGCAGCTTGGGAGCGGGACTGAACTATGGCTACACCTTC. It is translated as CASSLGAGLNYGYTF. Supplemented by reference TRBV5-1 and TRBJ1-2, the full variable domain reads KAGVTQTPRYLIKTRGQQVTLSCSPISGHRSVSWYQQTPGQGLQFLFEYFSETQRNKGNFPGRFSGRQFSNSRSEMNVSTLELGDSALYLCASSLGAGLNYGYTFGSGTRLTVV.

The V gene is TRBV27, the J gene TRBJ2-6, with D possibly being TRBD1 (6 bases). The CDR3 covers 14 residues. From germline, CDR1 is MNHEY and CDR2 SMNVEV (reference sequence). The V and J ends lost 4 bases and 4 bases respectively, with 8 bases between them. CDR3 loop: CASSSGVGANVLTF. The CDR3 nucleotides are TGTGCCAGCAGTTCAGGGGTCGGGGCCAACGTCCTGACTTTC.

For the CDR3, the DNA is TGCGCCAGCAGTGTAATAGCGGGCAATGAGCAGTTCTTC. As protein: CASSVIAGNEQFF. This chain uses TRBV10-1 with TRBJ2-1; 7 nucleotides agree with TRBD2. The CDR3 is 13 residues long. Germline V CDR1 and CDR2: WNHNN, SYGVQD (reference sequence). Losses at the gene ends were 4 bases for V and 6 bases for J; bases not matched to a gene: 3.

The chain couples TRBV12-3 or TRBV12-4 to TRBJ1-2, with 7 bases matching TRBD1. CDR3 length equals 12 residues. Trimming at V came to 6 bases and at J to 8 bases, leaving 6 bases not matched to a gene. This CDR3 reads CASSLTGRGYTF. CDR3 DNA sequence: TGTGCCAGCAGCCTGACAGGGCGCGGCTACACCTTC.

The chain joins TRBV11-3 to TRBJ2-3, with D unresolved. This CDR3 has 12 amino acids. The V and J ends lost 5 bases and 6 bases respectively, with 9 bases between them. Germline assignment: CDR1 SGHNT and CDR2 YENEEA. CDR3 sequence reads: CASSRRSDTQYF. CDR3 nucleotides: TGTGCCAGCAGCCGAAGATCCGATACGCAGTATTTT.

The chain carries TRBV5-1 and TRBJ2-7, with 10 positions matching TRBD1. Germline V gives CDR1 SGHRS, CDR2 YFSETQ. Trimming cost V 9 bases and J 2 bases; bases outside gene matches: 8. The CDR3 extends over 14 amino acids. The chain's CDR3 is CATSPGTGAYEQYF. CDR3 bases: TGCGCCACCTCGCCCGGGACAGGGGCCTACGAGCAGTACTTC.

The V call is TRBV9, the J call TRBJ1-2, with 9 bases identical to TRBD1. The V segment lost 4 bases and the J segment 2 bases; nucleotides outside the gene matches: 3. The CDR3 length is 14 residues. Germline CDR1 and CDR2: SGDLS and YYNGEE. The CDR3 loop is CASSRGQGNYGYTF. In DNA form, the CDR3 reads TGTGCCAGCAGCAGGGGACAGGGCAACTATGGCTACACCTTC.

This rearrangement joins TRBV7-8 to TRBJ2-1, with D unclear. CDR1 is SGHVS, CDR2 FQNEAQ, per germline. This CDR3 comprises 13 residues. The ends were cut back, 2 bases at V and 3 bases at J, with 5 bases in the middle. CDR3 coding DNA: TGTGCCAGCAGCTTAACGGTCTACAATGAGCAGTTCTTC. As protein: CASSLTVYNEQFF.

The V and J genes are TRBV11-2 and TRBJ1-6, with 8 bases aligning to TRBD1. Germline V gene lookup returns CDR1 SGHAT and CDR2 FQNNGV. The V gene end was trimmed by 4 bases and the J gene end by 7 bases; junction bases not matched to a gene: 15. CDR3 length: 18 residues. The CDR3 loop is CASSSFQGAMTGNSPLHF. CDR3 bases: TGTGCCAGCAGCTCCTTCCAGGGGGCCATGACGGGGAATTCACCCCTCCACTTT.

This clone was recorded only once. The J gene is TRBJ2-7, the V gene TRBV6-5, with TRBD2 identical over 7 bases. J was trimmed by 4 bases and V by 8 bases; bases with no gene match: 17. The germline V gene has CDR1 MNHEY and CDR2 SVGAGI. The CDR3 is 16 residues long. CDR3 coding DNA: TGTGCCAGCCGTTTCCGGCTAGCGGAAAGACATTACGAGCAGTACTTC. It encodes CASRFRLAERHYEQYF.

This rearrangement joins TRBV15 to TRBJ2-7, with D possibly matching TRBD1 (5 bases). Germline CDR1 and CDR2: LNHNV and YYDKDF (reference sequence). Trimming removed 2 bases from V and 2 bases from J, with 7 bases in between. CDR3 length equals 13 residues. CDR3 DNA sequence: TGTGCCACCAGCAGACAGGGTACCTACGAGCAGTACTTC. Residues: CATSRQGTYEQYF.

This clone was seen once. This chain joins TRBV27 and TRBJ1-1; D gene ambiguous. This CDR3 spans 13 amino acids. Germline V gene data show CDR1 as MNHEY and CDR2 as SMNVEV (reference sequence). The V end lost 8 bases, the J end lost 1 base, and 11 bases lay between the germline ends. CDR3 residues: CASGRFANTEAFF. For the CDR3, the DNA is TGTGCCAGCGGCCGTTTTGCGAACACTGAAGCTTTCTTT.

This sequence joins TRBV5-4 and TRBJ2-7; no firm D call. The V gene's germline CDR1 is SGHNT and CDR2 YYREEE (reference sequence). Trimming removed 0 bases at V and 0 bases at J, with 7 bases between. The CDR3 runs to 14 residues. CDR3 loop: CASSLEVFSYEQYF. The CDR3 DNA sequence: TGTGCCAGCAGCTTGGAAGTTTTCTCCTACGAGCAGTACTTC.

In its sample, this clone was seen once. The gene calls are TRBV7-2 and TRBJ2-1, with 10 bases lining up with TRBD1. J was trimmed by 6 bases and V by 0 bases; bases with no gene match: 2. The CDR3 loop spans 15 amino acids. Germline V lookup: CDR1 SGHTA, CDR2 FQGNSA. CDR3 sequence: CASSLAGTGVNEQFF. The CDR3, as DNA: TGTGCCAGCAGCTTAGCCGGGACAGGGGTCAATGAGCAGTTCTTC. Supplemented by reference TRBV7-2 and TRBJ2-1, the full variable domain reads GAGVSQSPSNKVTEKGKDVELRCDPISGHTALYWYRQSLGQGLEFLIYFQGNSAPDKSGLPSDRFSAERTGGSVSTLTIQRTQQEDSAVYLCASSLAGTGVNEQFFGPGTRLTVL.

The chain joins TRBV5-6 to TRBJ2-1, with 9 bases matching TRBD2. The V and J ends lost 3 bases and 4 bases, in that order; junction bases with no gene match: 11. The CDR3 loop spans 17 amino acids. CDR1 is SGHDT, CDR2 YYEEEE, per germline. CDR3 DNA sequence: TGTGCCAGCAGCTCTCTTCTTAGCGGGAGAGGTTACAATGAGCAGTTCTTC. Its protein is CASSSLLSGRGYNEQFF.

The chain recombines TRBV6-6 with TRBJ2-7; 7 nucleotides agree with TRBD2. In germline, CDR1 is MNHNY, CDR2 SVGAGI (reference sequence). After removal of 0 bases from V and 9 bases from J, the junction contained 8 bases not matched to a gene. This CDR3 comprises 14 residues. CDR3 in DNA: TGTGCCAGCAGTTACTCGGGGGACTACCCCTGGCAGTACTTC. Translating gives CASSYSGDYPWQYF.

With regard to this clone: Other DNA sequences within the sample encode an identical CDR3. This rearrangement joins TRBV9 to TRBJ2-1, with D unresolved. Trimming cost V 0 bases and J 4 bases, with 5 bases left between them. Germline V gene sequence: CDR1 SGDLS, CDR2 YYNGEE. The CDR3 is made up of 13 amino acids. CDR3: CASSVEGYNEQFF. For the CDR3, the DNA is TGTGCCAGCAGCGTAGAGGGTTACAATGAGCAGTTCTTC.

This rearrangement joins TRBV7-2 to TRBJ2-1; the match to TRBD1 covers 8 bases. The length of the CDR3 is 15 residues. The ends lost 1 base at V and 6 bases at J; junction bases unmatched: 5. CDR1 and CDR2 (germline): SGHTA, FQGNSA. The CDR3 DNA reads as TGTGCCAGCAGCTTAGAACGGACAGGGTCCAATGAGCAGTTCTTC. Its protein product is CASSLERTGSNEQFF.

This clone ranks as medium-sized. The chain couples TRBV28 to TRBJ2-5; 13 bases line up with TRBD2. After removal of 6 bases from V and 2 bases from J, the junction contained 6 bases not matched to a gene. The CDR3 extends over 16 amino acids. CDR1 and CDR2 from the germline V gene are MDHEN and SYDVKM. This CDR3 reads CASRGLAGIQQETQYF. In nucleotides, the CDR3 is TGTGCCAGCAGGGGACTAGCGGGAATACAACAAGAGACCCAGTACTTC.

The chain couples TRBV6-6 to TRBJ2-2; D gene uncertain. The germline V gene encodes CDR1 MNHNY and CDR2 SVGAGI (reference sequence). V was shortened by 2 bases and J by 0 bases, with 4 bases between the two germline ends. This CDR3 has 14 residues. CDR3 amino acids: CASSYNTNTGELFF. In DNA, the CDR3 is TGTGCCAGCAGTTACAATACGAACACCGGGGAGCTGTTTTTT.

The chain links TRBV27 to TRBJ2-5; TRBD1 aligns across 10 bases. With 6 bases clipped from V and 1 base from J, the junction kept 5 bases outside the gene matches. The CDR3 runs to 15 residues. CDR1 is MNHEY and CDR2 is SMNVEV in the germline V gene (reference sequence). The CDR3: CASSPDRGRQETQYF. The CDR3 DNA reads as TGTGCCAGCAGCCCTGACAGGGGGCGCCAAGAGACCCAGTACTTC.

The chain employs TRBV9 and TRBJ2-5; D is unclear. Germline V gene lookup returns CDR1 SGDLS and CDR2 YYNGEE. This CDR3 has 16 residues. Trimming removed 0 bases at V and 2 bases at J, with 14 bases between. CDR3 amino acids: CASSVDPERRQETQYF. CDR3 nucleotides: TGTGCCAGCAGCGTAGATCCAGAGAGAAGGCAAGAGACCCAGTACTTC.

The rearrangement uses TRBV11-2 and TRBJ2-2; TRBD2 matches 16 bases. The trim removed 5 bases at V and 8 bases at J, leaving 11 bases unmatched. CDR1 is SGHAT, CDR2 FQNNGV, per germline. This CDR3 is built from 18 residues. The CDR3 DNA reads TGTGCCAGCAGCCTCCCACCCGGGACTAGCGGGAGGGGGGGGGAGCTGTTTTTT. Protein: CASSLPPGTSGRGGELFF.

This chain links TRBV7-9 with TRBJ1-3; D is uncertain. Trimming shortened V by 1 base and J by 8 bases, and 18 bases separated the two germline ends. The CDR3 is 16 amino acids. Per germline, CDR1 SEHNR and CDR2 FQNEAQ (reference sequence). In DNA, the CDR3 is TGTGCCAGCAGCTTAGGTGAAGCAAACTTTGAGGACACCATATATTTT. It specifies CASSLGEANFEDTIYF.